Listed below are T cell receptor beta chains from one sample, sequenced in a study of cytomegalovirus exposure and HLA in healthy donors. The table came from immunoSEQ multiplex PCR; TCRdb's copy has only in-frame clones and leaves some out. The sample lists under 150,000 clones, 65% to 90% seen once, with 1% to 1.5% in the top ten. Sequencing input: PBMCs. The receptors were gathered from a girl aged 2 to 9 in good health and CMV-seronegative. Both conserved end residues are part of each CDR3. A D gene is named only where the DNA matches it firmly. A clone size is listed for some rows: how often the clone was seen (once, few, many), or a class if it is expanded.

cdr3_aa | cdr3_nt | d_call | j_call | v_call | clone_size
CASSPRGGGYTEAFF | TGTGCCAGCAGTCCCCGCGGAGGAGGGTACACTGAAGCTTTCTTT | . | TRBJ1-1 | TRBV28 | .
CAISRQGVFSASTDTQYF | TGTGCCATCAGCCGACAGGGGGTGTTTTCTGCTAGCACAGATACGCAGTATTTT | TRBD1 | TRBJ2-3 | TRBV10-3 | few
CASSVGAAINYGYTF | TGTGCCAGCAGCGTAGGGGCCGCCATTAACTATGGCTACACCTTC | . | TRBJ1-2 | TRBV9 | .
CASSRGSSGANVLTF | TGTGCCAGCAGTAGGGGGTCTTCTGGGGCCAACGTCCTGACTTTC | . | TRBJ2-6 | TRBV7-2 | once
CASSVGTENSPLHF | TGTGCCAGCAGCGTAGGGACAGAGAATTCACCCCTCCACTTT | . | TRBJ1-6 | TRBV9 | once
CASSFGSLAGGEMNEQFF | TGTGCCAGCAGCTTTGGATCCTTAGCGGGAGGGGAAATGAATGAGCAGTTCTTC | TRBD2 | TRBJ2-1 | TRBV5-4 | .
CASSDSGQGSDTQYF | TGTGCCAGCAGTGACTCTGGACAGGGGAGTGATACGCAGTATTTT | TRBD1 | TRBJ2-3 | TRBV6-4 | .
CASSYSRGNTEAFF | TGTGCCAGCAGTTACTCTAGGGGGAACACTGAAGCTTTCTTT | . | TRBJ1-1 | TRBV6-5 | .
CAISGLAGSTDTQYF | TGTGCCATCAGTGGGCTAGCGGGAAGCACAGATACGCAGTATTTT | TRBD2 | TRBJ2-3 | TRBV10-3 | .
CASSETGNTEAFF | TGTGCCAGCTCAGAGACAGGGAACACTGAAGCTTTCTTT | . | TRBJ1-1 | TRBV18 | once
CASSQEETVGPSGMKGLCEQYF | TGCGCCAGCAGCCAAGAAGAGACGGTAGGGCCTAGCGGGATGAAGGGCCTGTGCGAGCAGTACTTC | TRBD2 | TRBJ2-7 | TRBV4-1 | medium-sized
CATHPRGGQPQHF | TGTGCCACCCATCCCAGGGGCGGGCAGCCCCAGCATTTT | . | TRBJ1-5 | TRBV28 | .
CASSEGLAYEQYF | TGCGCCAGCAGCGAAGGACTAGCCTACGAGCAGTACTTC | TRBD2 | TRBJ2-7 | TRBV4-1 | .
CASSTSPGTGNNEQFF | TGTGCCAGTAGTACCTCCCCCGGGACAGGGAACAATGAGCAGTTCTTC | TRBD1 | TRBJ2-1 | TRBV19 | .
CASSLQGALYEQYF | TGTGCCAGCAGTTTGCAGGGGGCTCTCTACGAGCAGTACTTC | TRBD1 | TRBJ2-7 | TRBV27 | once
CASKGVPLAKNIQYF | TGTGCCAGCAAAGGGGTCCCTTTGGCCAAAAACATTCAGTACTTC | . | TRBJ2-4 | TRBV28 | .
CASKSYGYTF | TGTGCCAGCAAGAGCTATGGCTACACCTTC | . | TRBJ1-2 | TRBV9 | .
CASSLEGFGTGVWGSTDTQYF | TGTGCCAGCAGCTTAGAAGGGTTCGGGACAGGGGTTTGGGGTAGCACAGATACGCAGTATTTT | TRBD1 | TRBJ2-3 | TRBV7-8 | .
CASSQEGVSYTGELFF | TGCGCCAGCAGCCAAGAAGGGGTATCCTACACCGGGGAGCTGTTTTTT | . | TRBJ2-2 | TRBV4-3 | .
CASSANPTYVQGSGVFRNEQFF | TGTGCCAGCAGCGCCAACCCGACTTATGTGCAGGGTAGCGGGGTTTTCCGGAATGAGCAGTTCTTC | TRBD2 | TRBJ2-1 | TRBV9 | .
CASSPDSLNQPQHF | TGTGCCAGCAGCCCCGACAGCCTGAATCAGCCCCAGCATTTT | . | TRBJ1-5 | TRBV27 | .
CASSLEGAQYF | TGTGCCAGCAGCTTAGAGGGGGCCCAGTACTTC | . | TRBJ2-5 | TRBV7-9 | once
CAISTPVPERYGYTF | TGTGCCATCAGTACCCCGGTCCCCGAGAGATATGGCTACACCTTC | . | TRBJ1-2 | TRBV10-3 | medium-sized
CASRLSVSYNEQFF | TGTGCCAGCAGGCTTAGTGTGTCCTACAATGAGCAGTTCTTC | . | TRBJ2-1 | TRBV11-2 | once
CASSAQGLGEQYF | TGTGCCAGCAGTGCTCAGGGTTTGGGCGAGCAGTACTTC | . | TRBJ2-7 | TRBV25-1 | many
CSVRLAGGEQYF | TGCAGCGTTCGGCTAGCGGGAGGCGAGCAGTACTTC | TRBD2 | TRBJ2-7 | TRBV29-1 | few
CASSLARQGGTEAFF | TGTGCCAGCAGCTTGGCAAGGCAGGGTGGCACTGAAGCTTTCTTT | . | TRBJ1-1 | TRBV5-4 | .
CASSQDWTSGNYNEQFF | TGTGCCAGCAGCCAAGACTGGACTAGCGGGAACTACAATGAGCAGTTCTTC | TRBD2 | TRBJ2-1 | TRBV4-2 | .
CASSSRSSTSGGQTQYF | TGTGCCAGTAGTAGCAGATCATCCACTAGCGGAGGACAGACCCAGTACTTC | TRBD2 | TRBJ2-5 | TRBV19 | .
CASSDRDRVIYEQYF | TGTGCCAGCAGTGACAGAGACAGGGTTATCTACGAGCAGTACTTC | TRBD1 | TRBJ2-7 | TRBV6-1 | few
CAWSVLRQNTEAFF | TGTGCCTGGAGTGTACTAAGGCAGAACACTGAAGCTTTCTTT | . | TRBJ1-1 | TRBV30 | .
CASRAPGYEQYF | TGTGCCAGCAGGGCTCCGGGTTACGAGCAGTACTTC | . | TRBJ2-7 | TRBV28 | once
CASSAETGVETQYF | TGTGCCAGCTCCGCGGAGACGGGAGTCGAGACCCAGTACTTC | . | TRBJ2-5 | TRBV18 | .
CASSEKLSYNTDTQYF | TGTGCCAGCAGTGAAAAGTTGTCCTATAACACAGATACGCAGTATTTT | . | TRBJ2-3 | TRBV6-1 | .
CASSRIGDYNSPLHF | TGTGCCAGCAGCCGAATAGGAGATTATAATTCACCCCTCCACTTT | . | TRBJ1-6 | TRBV25-1 | .
CASSQDRGWAEQFF | TGTGCCAGCAGCCAAGATAGGGGGTGGGCTGAGCAGTTCTTC | . | TRBJ2-1 | TRBV4-2 | .
CASSSDLRDRVVYEQYF | TGTGCCAGCAGTTCAGATCTCCGGGACAGGGTGGTCTACGAGCAGTACTTC | TRBD1 | TRBJ2-7 | TRBV28 | .
CAQKGQGAESEAFF | TGTGCCCAAAAAGGACAGGGGGCGGAATCTGAAGCTTTCTTT | TRBD1 | TRBJ1-1 | TRBV30 | .
CASSFGGYEQYF | TGTGCCAGCAGTTTTGGCGGCTACGAGCAGTACTTC | . | TRBJ2-7 | TRBV27 | .
CAISGVLGTEAFF | TGTGCCATCAGCGGGGTCCTCGGGACTGAAGCTTTCTTT | . | TRBJ1-1 | TRBV10-3 | .
CASSSDSSSDEQYF | TGTGCCAGCAGCTCCGACAGTTCCTCGGACGAGCAGTACTTC | . | TRBJ2-7 | TRBV28 | .
CASSSARDLRRNEQFF | TGTGCCAGCTCATCAGCAAGGGACTTAAGGCGCAATGAGCAGTTCTTC | . | TRBJ2-1 | TRBV18 | .
CASSRNGGSSGNTIYF | TGTGCCAGCAGCCGGAATGGGGGGAGCTCTGGAAACACCATATATTTT | . | TRBJ1-3 | TRBV7-3 | .
CASSIRGGRAGSTGELFF | TGTGCCAGTAGTATAAGGGGCGGGAGGGCCGGTTCCACCGGGGAGCTGTTTTTT | TRBD2 | TRBJ2-2 | TRBV19 | .
CAWSPGISYGYTF | TGTGCCTGGAGTCCGGGGATCAGCTATGGCTACACCTTC | . | TRBJ1-2 | TRBV30 | .
CASSFPTGNLAGANVLTF | TGTGCCAGCAGCTTTCCGACAGGAAATTTGGCTGGGGCCAACGTCCTGACTTTC | . | TRBJ2-6 | TRBV7-9 | few
CASSQSTRGDEQFF | TGCGCCAGCAGCCAATCGACCAGAGGCGATGAGCAGTTCTTC | . | TRBJ2-1 | TRBV4-1 | .
CASSEPWTGQVHEQYF | TGTGCCAGCAGTGAACCTTGGACAGGGCAAGTCCACGAGCAGTACTTC | TRBD1 | TRBJ2-7 | TRBV25-1 | .
CASSSRLSYNEQFF | TGTGCCAGCAGCTCAAGACTTTCCTACAATGAGCAGTTCTTC | . | TRBJ2-1 | TRBV13 | .
CASSIGQGSSYNEQFF | TGTGCCAGTAGTATCGGACAGGGAAGCTCCTACAATGAGCAGTTCTTC | TRBD1 | TRBJ2-1 | TRBV19 | .
CASSLGGQARETQYF | TGTGCCAGCAGCTTGGGGGGACAGGCCCGGGAGACCCAGTACTTC | TRBD1 | TRBJ2-5 | TRBV5-4 | once
CASSLTTGGLHEQYF | TGCGCCAGCAGCTTAACGACAGGGGGGCTCCACGAGCAGTACTTC | TRBD1 | TRBJ2-7 | TRBV5-1 | .